This is a list of T cell receptor beta chains from one sample in a study of beta chain features in type 1 diabetes. The repertoire was sequenced with immunoSEQ multiplex PCR; TCRdb's copy has only in-frame clones and lacks some. The table records some 250,000 clones, approximately 13% of them present only once. Material for sequencing was naive CD4+ T cells from blood. All receptors derive from a man aged 25-40 years with type 1 diabetes. Both conserved end residues are part of each CDR3. Each record gives: J gene, V gene, D gene, CDR3 protein. D genes are given only for firm matches.

J gene: TRBJ2-7
V gene: TRBV10-3
D gene: TRBD2
CDR3 protein: CAISMTSGGPYEQYF

J gene: TRBJ2-1
V gene: TRBV7-9
D gene: NA
CDR3 protein: CASSPTGGTYNEQFF

J gene: TRBJ1-1
V gene: TRBV5-1
D gene: NA
CDR3 protein: CASSLGSTNTEAFF

J gene: TRBJ2-1
V gene: TRBV30
D gene: TRBD2
CDR3 protein: CAWSRILSGSVYNEQFF

J gene: TRBJ2-5
V gene: TRBV4-1
D gene: TRBD2
CDR3 protein: CAGCGGAYETQYF

J gene: TRBJ2-1
V gene: TRBV7-8
D gene: NA
CDR3 protein: CASSLAGGPDNEQFF

J gene: TRBJ1-1
V gene: TRBV7-9
D gene: NA
CDR3 protein: CASTRQEANTEAFF

J gene: TRBJ2-7
V gene: TRBV7-9
D gene: NA
CDR3 protein: CASTRLRPSSYEQYF

J gene: TRBJ2-1
V gene: TRBV7-2
D gene: TRBD1
CDR3 protein: CASSLVPRDRGPNEQFF

J gene: TRBJ2-7
V gene: TRBV11-2
D gene: TRBD1
CDR3 protein: CASNQGQGAKDEQYF

J gene: TRBJ1-6
V gene: TRBV30
D gene: NA
CDR3 protein: CAWSGGQALESSPLHF

J gene: TRBJ1-6
V gene: TRBV11-2
D gene: TRBD1
CDR3 protein: CASSPGTGVGSPLHF

J gene: TRBJ2-1
V gene: TRBV5-4
D gene: TRBD1
CDR3 protein: CASSGGQSSYNEQFF

J gene: TRBJ1-4
V gene: TRBV2
D gene: TRBD1
CDR3 protein: CASCRDRNEKLFF

J gene: TRBJ2-2
V gene: TRBV15
D gene: TRBD1
CDR3 protein: CATSRSLQGARTGELFF

J gene: TRBJ2-1
V gene: TRBV7-2
D gene: TRBD1
CDR3 protein: CASSLGDRANEQFF

J gene: TRBJ2-3
V gene: TRBV5-1
D gene: TRBD1
CDR3 protein: CASSGGQGIDTQYF

J gene: TRBJ2-1
V gene: TRBV11-3
D gene: NA
CDR3 protein: CASSKTNPSYNEQFF

J gene: TRBJ1-1
V gene: TRBV6-1
D gene: NA
CDR3 protein: CASSRGQVNTEAFF

J gene: TRBJ2-7
V gene: TRBV19
D gene: NA
CDR3 protein: CASTPGVGASEQYF

J gene: TRBJ1-2
V gene: TRBV5-1
D gene: NA
CDR3 protein: CASSSTGRIYGYTF

J gene: TRBJ2-1
V gene: TRBV5-1
D gene: TRBD2
CDR3 protein: CASSQTSGGSGNEQFF

J gene: TRBJ2-2
V gene: TRBV11-2
D gene: NA
CDR3 protein: CASSWGGATGELFF

J gene: TRBJ2-2
V gene: TRBV5-4
D gene: TRBD2
CDR3 protein: CASSGLLAEGGTGELFF

J gene: TRBJ1-1
V gene: TRBV5-1
D gene: NA
CDR3 protein: CASSLVDGDTEAFF

J gene: TRBJ2-7
V gene: TRBV4-1
D gene: NA
CDR3 protein: CASSLDRDSIYEQYF

J gene: TRBJ1-1
V gene: TRBV2
D gene: NA
CDR3 protein: CASSEVGGHQGTEAFF

J gene: TRBJ1-2
V gene: TRBV7-2
D gene: NA
CDR3 protein: CASVERGARTHGYTF

J gene: TRBJ1-2
V gene: TRBV18
D gene: NA
CDR3 protein: CASSLTEANYGYTF

J gene: TRBJ2-2
V gene: TRBV15
D gene: TRBD2
CDR3 protein: CATKYAGGDTGELFF

J gene: TRBJ2-7
V gene: TRBV2
D gene: NA
CDR3 protein: CASSGQGYHEQYF

J gene: TRBJ2-2
V gene: TRBV4-1
D gene: NA
CDR3 protein: CASSLPPGNTGELFF

J gene: TRBJ1-5
V gene: TRBV2
D gene: TRBD1
CDR3 protein: CASSERGRGNQPQHF

J gene: TRBJ1-2
V gene: TRBV5-6
D gene: TRBD1
CDR3 protein: CASSLGTGNYGYTF

J gene: TRBJ2-7
V gene: TRBV4-1
D gene: TRBD1
CDR3 protein: CASSQVQPRDRGFDEQYF

J gene: TRBJ2-3
V gene: TRBV30
D gene: NA
CDR3 protein: CAWAPSGAPLTDTQYF

J gene: TRBJ2-7
V gene: TRBV11-3
D gene: NA
CDR3 protein: CASTRRGYEQYF

J gene: TRBJ1-5
V gene: TRBV6-6
D gene: TRBD1
CDR3 protein: CASKRDRGDQPQHF

J gene: TRBJ2-5
V gene: TRBV5-4
D gene: NA
CDR3 protein: CASSFPERRETQYF

J gene: TRBJ2-7
V gene: TRBV28
D gene: TRBD2
CDR3 protein: CASSLGASGSSYEQYF

J gene: TRBJ2-5
V gene: TRBV2
D gene: TRBD1
CDR3 protein: CASSEGQGGETQYF

J gene: TRBJ1-1
V gene: TRBV27
D gene: NA
CDR3 protein: CASSTGHEAFF

J gene: TRBJ2-1
V gene: TRBV5-4
D gene: TRBD1
CDR3 protein: CASSTSGTGAYNEQFF

J gene: TRBJ2-5
V gene: TRBV10-1
D gene: NA
CDR3 protein: CASSELRQGGKETQYF

J gene: TRBJ1-2
V gene: TRBV7-2
D gene: TRBD1
CDR3 protein: CASSLGQGESYGYTF

J gene: TRBJ2-2
V gene: TRBV5-4
D gene: NA
CDR3 protein: CASSPTSLQTGELFF

J gene: TRBJ2-1
V gene: TRBV11-1
D gene: TRBD1
CDR3 protein: CASSLAEPRGPEQFF

J gene: TRBJ2-5
V gene: TRBV5-1
D gene: TRBD2
CDR3 protein: CASSSGTSGRETQYF

J gene: TRBJ2-7
V gene: TRBV9
D gene: NA
CDR3 protein: CASSVEGSRGVEQYF

J gene: TRBJ2-2
V gene: TRBV11-2
D gene: NA
CDR3 protein: CASIAELATGELFF

J gene: TRBJ1-2
V gene: TRBV2
D gene: TRBD1
CDR3 protein: CASGQEGGYGYTF

J gene: TRBJ2-1
V gene: TRBV25-1
D gene: TRBD1
CDR3 protein: CASSDRGLYNEQFF

J gene: TRBJ2-1
V gene: TRBV29-1
D gene: NA
CDR3 protein: CSVVVAPPDEQFF